Given below is one TCR beta chain in context. Its specificity is not known. Treatment indicated: roughly ten-day PBMC culture with coronavirus spike peptide pools or control peptides (ViraFEST assay). Negative selection was the method that isolated CD4+ T cells after 10 days of culture. This sample was included in a study of vaccination and CD4 T cells after COVID-19. CDR1 and CDR2 from the germline V gene are KGHSH and LQKENI. This CDR3 is built from 16 residues. Trimming took 3 bases from V and 0 from J; bases not matched to a gene: 7. Cultured CD4+ T-cell DNA underwent Oncomine TCR Beta short-read sequencing. TCRdb analysed the PCR reads with MiXCR anew, one entry per CDR3 protein. The table shows around 20,000 distinct CDR3 sequences, with more than 55% occurring only once.

The V and J genes are TRBV18 and TRBJ1-1, with TRBD1 identical over 7 bases. Sample: CD4+ T cells from blood, cultured in vitro, taken before SARS-CoV-2 vaccination. The clonotype originates from a human donor who had recovered from COVID-19. The DNA for the CDR3 is TGTGCCAGCTCACCTTCGACAGGGACCTTGAACACTGAAGCTTTCTTT. Translation gives CASSPSTGTLNTEAFF.